This is a list of T cell receptor beta chains from one sample in a study of blood T cells in healthy people across ages. Via MiXCR, TCRdb re-called the 5' RACE reads, giving one row per CDR3 protein. The sample shows around 800,000 distinct CDR3 sequences, around 68% of them seen only once. The sequenced sample consisted of blood. The receptor source for this set is a man aged 25 to 40 in good health. Each CDR3 is given with its conserved first and last residue. Fields, in order: J gene, clone size, D gene, V gene, CDR3 DNA, CDR3 protein. The D gene is left open where the match is weak. Size tells how often a clone was seen (once, few, many) or the class of an expanded clone, and some rows leave it out.

J: TRBJ1-2; size: NA; D: NA; V: TRBV21-1; DNA: TGTGCCAGCAGCAAAGCGGACAGGTACTATGGCTACACCTTC; CDR3: CASSKADRYYGYTF
J: TRBJ1-2; size: once; D: NA; V: TRBV25-1; DNA: TGTGCCAGCAGTGAATCGGGACATAGGGGTGGCTACACCTTC; CDR3: CASSESGHRGGYTF
J: TRBJ1-6; size: NA; D: NA; V: TRBV20-1; DNA: TGCAGTGCTTCCGAAACTGAAAATTCACCCCTCCACTTT; CDR3: CSASETENSPLHF
J: TRBJ2-7; size: many; D: NA; V: TRBV20-1; DNA: TGCAGTGCTAGAGAGAGTGGGGGAGGGGGCGACGAGCAGTACTTC; CDR3: CSARESGGGGDEQYF
J: TRBJ2-6; size: few; D: NA; V: TRBV2; DNA: TGTGCCAGCAGTGTGTTAAGGGGCTCTGGGGCCAACGTCCTGACTTTC; CDR3: CASSVLRGSGANVLTF
J: TRBJ2-7; size: NA; D: NA; V: TRBV4-3; DNA: TGCGCCAGCAGCCAAGGGGTAACCGGGGGCGATGGTACTCGGTCCTACGAGCAGTACTTC; CDR3: CASSQGVTGGDGTRSYEQYF
J: TRBJ2-3; size: many; D: NA; V: TRBV20-1; DNA: TGCAGTGCTGAGGCCGCCGGGGTGGATACGCAGTATTTT; CDR3: CSAEAAGVDTQYF
J: TRBJ1-5; size: few; D: NA; V: TRBV20-1; DNA: TGCAGTGCTAGAGAGGTAGGACAGCCCCAGCATTTT; CDR3: CSAREVGQPQHF
J: TRBJ2-1; size: NA; D: NA; V: TRBV14; DNA: TGTGCCAGCAGCACAAGGACAGCCTTAGGGTATGAGCGGTTCTTC; CDR3: CASSTRTALGYERFF
J: TRBJ2-5; size: NA; D: NA; V: TRBV20-1; DNA: TGCAGTGCCCGCCCCCGGTACTCTCAAGAGACCCAGTACTTC; CDR3: CSARPRYSQETQYF
J: TRBJ2-5; size: NA; D: NA; V: TRBV29-1; DNA: TGCAGCGTTGAGAGTCCCGGGAAAGAGACCCAGTACTTC; CDR3: CSVESPGKETQYF
J: TRBJ2-1; size: few; D: NA; V: TRBV6-2/TRBV6-3; DNA: TGTGCCAGCAGCCACCCGTCCGCTTACAATGAGCAGTTCTTC; CDR3: CASSHPSAYNEQFF
J: TRBJ2-7; size: few; D: TRBD1; V: TRBV27; DNA: TGTGCCAGCAGTTTATTCTCAGGGGGCCTGAATGAGCAGTACTTC; CDR3: CASSLFSGGLNEQYF
J: TRBJ2-1; size: NA; D: TRBD2; V: TRBV6-6; DNA: TGTGCCAGCAGTCCGACTAGCCCACCTGGTAATGAGCAGTTCTTC; CDR3: CASSPTSPPGNEQFF
J: TRBJ2-5; size: NA; D: NA; V: TRBV6-2/TRBV6-3; DNA: TGTGCCAGCAGTTACTCGCTATCCCCACAGGGGACCCAGTACTTC; CDR3: CASSYSLSPQGTQYF
J: TRBJ1-1; size: NA; D: NA; V: TRBV7-3; DNA: TGTGCCAGCAACTTAATGAGTGCTGAAGCTTTCTTT; CDR3: CASNLMSAEAFF
J: TRBJ2-5; size: NA; D: TRBD2; V: TRBV9; DNA: TGTGCCAGCAGCGTGGGGACTAGTCCGGGCGAGACCCAGTACTTC; CDR3: CASSVGTSPGETQYF
J: TRBJ2-1; size: NA; D: TRBD2; V: TRBV5-7; DNA: TGTGCCAGCAGCTTGCCCGGGGGGATCGTTGAGCAGTTCTTC; CDR3: CASSLPGGIVEQFF
J: TRBJ2-7; size: once; D: TRBD2; V: TRBV4-1; DNA: TGCGCCAGCAGCCAAAAGGGACTAGCGGGGGGCGGCGAGCAGTACTTC; CDR3: CASSQKGLAGGGEQYF
J: TRBJ2-7; size: NA; D: NA; V: TRBV10-3; DNA: TGTGCCATCAGTGAGTCCTGGGATTCCTACGAGCAGTACTTC; CDR3: CAISESWDSYEQYF
J: TRBJ2-2; size: once; D: TRBD2; V: TRBV2; DNA: TGTGCCAGCACTAATAGCGGGGGGGCTAGCCCCGGGGAGCTGTTTTTT; CDR3: CASTNSGGASPGELFF
J: TRBJ2-7; size: NA; D: TRBD1; V: TRBV4-2; DNA: TGTGCCAGCAGCCCTAGGGCTACCGGGACAGCTTCCTACGAGCAGTACTTC; CDR3: CASSPRATGTASYEQYF
J: TRBJ2-4; size: NA; D: TRBD2; V: TRBV6-6; DNA: TGTGCCAGCAGTTACTCGGTCACGGGAGGGATTCAGTACTTC; CDR3: CASSYSVTGGIQYF
J: TRBJ2-1; size: few; D: NA; V: TRBV4-3; DNA: TGCGCCAGCAGCCCTGAGGGGCAGCTACAATACAATGAGCAGTTCTTC; CDR3: CASSPEGQLQYNEQFF
J: TRBJ1-1; size: NA; D: NA; V: TRBV4-1; DNA: TGCGCCAGCAGCTACGACTGGCCCGCTCAAAGCGAGGGCGCTTTCTTT; CDR3: CASSYDWPAQSEGAFF
J: TRBJ1-4; size: NA; D: TRBD1; V: TRBV25-1; DNA: TGTGCCAGCAGTGAAGGGACAGGGGGGGGTGAAAAACTGTTTTTT; CDR3: CASSEGTGGGEKLFF
J: TRBJ2-7; size: NA; D: NA; V: TRBV6-5; DNA: TGTGCCAGCAGTTACGGACAGCGGGGCCACGAGCAGTACTTC; CDR3: CASSYGQRGHEQYF
J: TRBJ1-4; size: few; D: TRBD1; V: TRBV29-1; DNA: TGCAGCGAGCAGACAGGGACTAATGAAAAACTGTTTTTT; CDR3: CSEQTGTNEKLFF
J: TRBJ2-1; size: NA; D: NA; V: TRBV4-1; DNA: TGCGCCAGCAGCCAAGGGGTAGGTCCAAGCTCCTACAATGAGCAGTTCTTC; CDR3: CASSQGVGPSSYNEQFF
J: TRBJ2-7; size: few; D: NA; V: TRBV4-2; DNA: TGTGCCAGCAGCCAAGTACCGGACAGCTCCTACGAGCAGTACTTC; CDR3: CASSQVPDSSYEQYF
J: TRBJ2-4; size: NA; D: TRBD1; V: TRBV7-2; DNA: TGTACCAGCAGCTTGCGGGACAGGGGGAACATTCAGTACTTC; CDR3: CTSSLRDRGNIQYF
J: TRBJ2-7; size: NA; D: TRBD1; V: TRBV7-9; DNA: TGTGCCAGCAGGTCCCGGGACAGGGACGAGCAGTACTTC; CDR3: CASRSRDRDEQYF
J: TRBJ2-1; size: NA; D: TRBD1; V: TRBV12-3/TRBV12-4; DNA: TGTGCCAGCAGTTCTACAGGGGGCAAGCTGAATGAGCAGTTCTTC; CDR3: CASSSTGGKLNEQFF